This passage covers 10 T cell receptor beta chains from one sample sequenced in a study of CD8 T cells in ankylosing spondylitis. No antigen is known for these receptors. Study-level results: Blood from ankylosing spondylitis patients appeared to carry a characteristic roughly eight-variant TCR beta motif.

TCRdb independently ran MiXCR on the 5' RACE reads; one entry per CDR3 protein. The table lists under 950,000 distinct CDR3 sequences, 19% of them singletons. The sequencing input was blood, either unsorted or a sorted T cell fraction (not recorded which). The receptors come from a male donor with ankylosing spondylitis.

J is TRBJ2-1 and V is TRBV6-1; D is tentatively TRBD1 or TRBD2 (6 bases each). The germline V and J ends were trimmed by 5 bases and 4 bases, with 18 bases remaining between them. The germline V gene has CDR1 MNHNS and CDR2 SASEGT. This CDR3 region has 16 residues. The CDR3 region has the DNA TGTGCCAGCAGTAAAGACCGGGGGCCCCCATACAATGAGCAGTTCTTC. Protein: CASSKDRGPPYNEQFF.

The chain has TRBV4-1 and TRBJ2-7, with 9 bases lining up with TRBD1. Germline lookup yields CDR1 MGHRA and CDR2 YSYEKL. The CDR3 spans 15 residues. Losses at the gene ends were 0 bases for V and 6 bases for J; bases not matched to a gene: 6. For the CDR3, the DNA is TGCGCCAGCAGCCAAGATCCACAGGGGGCTGGCGAGCAGTACTTC. Translating gives CASSQDPQGAGEQYF.

This clonotype turned up a few times. This rearrangement joins TRBV24-1 to TRBJ2-3; a weak D match, TRBD1 (6 bases). Trimming removed 4 bases from V and 0 bases from J, with 10 bases in between. The CDR3 covers 15 residues. Germline V gives CDR1 KGHDR, CDR2 SFDVKD. The CDR3 DNA reads as TGTGCCACCAGTGACCAGGGGTCTAGCACAGATACGCAGTATTTT. It yields the protein CATSDQGSSTDTQYF.

The chain employs TRBV20-1 and TRBJ2-3, with 10 bases lining up with TRBD2. From germline, CDR1 is DFQATT and CDR2 SNEGSKA (reference sequence). The V and J ends lost 5 bases and 6 bases, in that order; junction bases with no gene match: 5. CDR3 length equals 13 residues. CDR3 sequence reads: CSAPSGSSDTQYF. CDR3 in DNA: TGCAGTGCTCCTAGCGGGAGTTCTGATACGCAGTATTTT.

This chain connects TRBV14 to TRBJ2-7; perhaps TRBD1 as D (5 bases). Trimming left V 0 bases short and J 3 bases short, with 18 bases between. CDR1 is SGHDN, CDR2 FVKESK, per germline. CDR3 length: 17 amino acids. CDR3: CASSQEYGAARLYEQYF. The CDR3 DNA follows: TGTGCCAGCAGCCAAGAGTATGGGGCGGCGAGGCTCTACGAGCAGTACTTC.

The J gene is TRBJ2-2, the V gene TRBV6-2 or TRBV6-3, with a tentative D call TRBD2 (5 bases). V was cut by 2 bases and J by 6 bases, with 7 bases left in between. Per germline, CDR1 MNHEY and CDR2 SVGEGT. The CDR3 covers 13 residues. CDR3 nucleotides: TGTGCCAGCAGTTACCAACTAGCCGGGGAGCTGTTTTTT. Translating it yields CASSYQLAGELFF.

This clonotype was counted a few times. The chain employs TRBV3-1 and TRBJ2-1; the match to TRBD2 covers 7 bases. CDR1 is LGHDT and CDR2 is YNNKEL in the germline V gene (reference sequence). The CDR3 length is 19 residues. V lost 1 base and J lost 6; bases outside the gene matches: 18. The CDR3 spells CASSQVLGLGPDGGNEQFF. The DNA of the CDR3 is TGTGCCAGCAGCCAAGTATTAGGACTAGGCCCCGACGGTGGCAATGAGCAGTTCTTC.

This sequence joins TRBV4-3 and TRBJ1-5; 10 bases fit TRBD1. Germline V gene lookup returns CDR1 LGHNA and CDR2 YSLEER. This CDR3 region has 18 residues. The V gene end was trimmed by 0 bases and the J gene end by 5 bases; junction bases not matched to a gene: 10. CDR3: CASSQDLMTGGLYQPQHF. CDR3 nucleotides: TGCGCCAGCAGCCAAGATCTTATGACAGGGGGCCTGTATCAGCCCCAGCATTTT.

V gene TRBV5-1 combines with J gene TRBJ2-7; maybe TRBD2 (5 bases). This CDR3 is built from 14 residues. V lost 4 bases and J 2 bases, leaving 13 bases between the germline ends. Germline V lookup: CDR1 SGHRS, CDR2 YFSETQ. This CDR3 is CASSLEGAPYEQYF. CDR3 coding DNA: TGCGCCAGCAGCCTTGAGGGTGCACCCTACGAGCAGTACTTC.

J is TRBJ2-2 and V is TRBV12-3 or TRBV12-4; D not certain. The CDR3 has 13 residues. Trimming pared 5 bases from V and 6 bases from J, leaving 10 bases between. CDR3 nucleotides: TGTGCCAGCAGTCGATCTTTTCCCGGGGAGCTGTTTTTT. Translation gives CASSRSFPGELFF.